The rows below give T cell receptor beta chains drawn from one sample of a study of CD8 T cells in Susac syndrome. TCRdb passed the immunoSEQ multiplex PCR reads through MiXCR, listing each CDR3 protein once. The sample gives more than 95,000 distinct CDR3 sequences, more than 80% of which show up once; roughly 0.3% is in the top ten. The sample taken for sequencing was CD8+ T cells from PBMCs. The source is a human donor with multiple sclerosis. CDR3s include the opening cysteine and the closing phenylalanine or tryptophan. A D gene is named only where the DNA matches it firmly. Not all rows give a size; the values are once, few, many and, for expanded clones, a class.

cdr3_nt	cdr3_aa	d_call	j_call	v_call	clone_size
TGCGCCAGCAGCTTGGTGGGGAGGGGCACAGATACGCAGTATTTT	CASSLVGRGTDTQYF	TRBD2	TRBJ2-3	TRBV5-1	.
TGCGCCAGCAGCTTGGAGGCAGGGAAGGGCACTGAAGCTTTCTTT	CASSLEAGKGTEAFF	.	TRBJ1-1	TRBV5-1	.
TGTGCCAGCAGCCCACAACGAAACCGGGACAACCTTGCCTTCTTT	CASSPQRNRDNLAFF	.	TRBJ1-1	TRBV7-9	.
TGCGCCAGCAGCCGGGGACAGGGAAAGGGCTACACCTTC	CASSRGQGKGYTF	TRBD1	TRBJ1-2	TRBV4-1	.
TGTGCCAGCAGCTTGGTCGGTTCCACAGATACGCAGTATTTT	CASSLVGSTDTQYF	.	TRBJ2-3	TRBV5-6	.
TGTGCCAGCAGTGCGGCGGGACAGGGTTACAATGAGCAGTTCTTC	CASSAAGQGYNEQFF	TRBD1	TRBJ2-1	TRBV27	.
TGTGCCACCAGCACCTCTCGAGGGAGCACAGATACGCAGTATTTT	CATSTSRGSTDTQYF	.	TRBJ2-3	TRBV15	.
TGTGCCAGCAGCCCGGGGCTGGGACCGCTAGAGAGGCAGCCCCAGCATTTT	CASSPGLGPLERQPQHF	.	TRBJ1-5	TRBV7-2	.
TGCGCCAGCAGCCTCCCAGGGGGCGGGGGGACCTACGAGCAGTACTTC	CASSLPGGGGTYEQYF	.	TRBJ2-7	TRBV4-1	.
TGCGCCAGCAGCCAAGATTACAGGGGCAGGGGCTCACCCCTCCACTTT	CASSQDYRGRGSPLHF	TRBD1	TRBJ1-6	TRBV4-1	.
TGTGCCAGCAGCGTAGAAGGGTTTAGTGAGCAGTTCTTC	CASSVEGFSEQFF	.	TRBJ2-1	TRBV9	.
TGTGCCAGCAGCGTAGCAGGACTGGCGTATCATGAGCAGTTCTTC	CASSVAGLAYHEQFF	.	TRBJ2-1	TRBV9	once
TGTGCCAGCAGCTCAGGGACAAAGACCTACGAGCAGTACTTC	CASSSGTKTYEQYF	.	TRBJ2-7	TRBV11-2	.
TGTGCCAGCAGTTACCCCCAGACGGCTAGCAATCAGCCCCAGCATTTT	CASSYPQTASNQPQHF	.	TRBJ1-5	TRBV6-2/TRBV6-3	.
TGTGCCAGCAGCCCCCAGGGTCGGGGGGCGGACGAGCAGTACTTC	CASSPQGRGADEQYF	.	TRBJ2-7	TRBV7-9	.